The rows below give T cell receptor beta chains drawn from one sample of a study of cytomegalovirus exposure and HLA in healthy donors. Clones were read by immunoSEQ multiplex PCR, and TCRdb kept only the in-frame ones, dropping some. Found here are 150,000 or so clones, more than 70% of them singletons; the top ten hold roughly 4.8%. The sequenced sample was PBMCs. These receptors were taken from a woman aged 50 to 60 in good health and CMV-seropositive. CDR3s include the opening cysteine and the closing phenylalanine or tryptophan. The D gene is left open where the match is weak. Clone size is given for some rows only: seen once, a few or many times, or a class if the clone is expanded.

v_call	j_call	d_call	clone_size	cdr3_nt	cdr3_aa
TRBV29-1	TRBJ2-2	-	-	TGCAGCGTTGAGAACAGCAAAAACACCGGGGAGCTGTTTTTT	CSVENSKNTGELFF
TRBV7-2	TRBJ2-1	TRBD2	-	TGTGCCAGCAGCTTAGTATCGGGGGGGCAGGGCAATGAGCAGTTCTTC	CASSLVSGGQGNEQFF
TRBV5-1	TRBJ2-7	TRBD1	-	TGCGCCAGCAGCTTGAGGGGCAGGGGGAATGACGAGCAGTACTTC	CASSLRGRGNDEQYF
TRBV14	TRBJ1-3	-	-	TGTGCCAGCAGCCAAGCGGGGGTGCGAAACACCATATATTTT	CASSQAGVRNTIYF
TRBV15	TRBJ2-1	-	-	TGTGCCACCAGCAGAGATCCCCCTCTTCCTCTGTTCTTC	CATSRDPPLPLFF
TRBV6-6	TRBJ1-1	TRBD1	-	TGTGCCATCGACAGGGGCGCTATATCGGCCACTGAAGCTTTCTTT	CAIDRGAISATEAFF
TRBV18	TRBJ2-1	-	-	TGTGCCAGCTCACCAACTAACCGGGGTTACAATGAGCAGTTCTTC	CASSPTNRGYNEQFF
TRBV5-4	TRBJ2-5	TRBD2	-	TGTGCCAGCAGGACGGGACTAGCGGGAGAGACCCAGTACTTC	CASRTGLAGETQYF
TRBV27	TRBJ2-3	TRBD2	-	TGTGCCAGCAGTTTAGGGAGGGCGGCGGGGTACACAGATACGCAGTATTTT	CASSLGRAAGYTDTQYF
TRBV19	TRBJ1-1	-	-	TGTGCCAGTAGCTCCTATTACTCGACAGAACTGAACACTGAAGCTTTCTTT	CASSSYYSTELNTEAFF
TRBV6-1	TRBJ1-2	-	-	TGTGCCAGCAGTGATCAACAGGGATGGGGAGGCTACACCTTC	CASSDQQGWGGYTF
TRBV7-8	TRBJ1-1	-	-	TGTGCCAGCAGCCTTCGTGGACAGATTAACACTGAAGCTTTCTTT	CASSLRGQINTEAFF
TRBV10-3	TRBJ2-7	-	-	TGTGCCATCAGCCAGGACAGCCCCGAGCAGTACTTC	CAISQDSPEQYF
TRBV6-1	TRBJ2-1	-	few	TGTGCCAGCAGTGAACTGGCGGGTCTTTCCTACAATGAGCAGTTCTTC	CASSELAGLSYNEQFF
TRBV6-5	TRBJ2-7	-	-	TGTGCCAGCAGTCCGCGAGGCCTCTACGAGCAGTACTTC	CASSPRGLYEQYF
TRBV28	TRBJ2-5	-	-	TGTGCCAGCAGTTCGGGGGACTCTGCGGGGGAGACCCAGTACTTC	CASSSGDSAGETQYF
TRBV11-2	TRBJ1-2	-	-	TGTGCCAGCAGCTCCGCAAGGGGTGCCTATGGCTACACCTTC	CASSSARGAYGYTF
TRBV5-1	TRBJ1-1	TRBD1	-	TGCGCCAGCAGCTGGGACAGGAGGGTAAACACTGAAGCTTTCTTT	CASSWDRRVNTEAFF
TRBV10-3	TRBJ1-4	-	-	TGTGCCATCAGCGTTGCTTCCTCGAGTGAAAAACTGTTTTTT	CAISVASSSEKLFF
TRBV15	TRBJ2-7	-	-	TGTGCCACCAGCAGAGAGCGGAGCTCCTACGAGCAGTACTTC	CATSRERSSYEQYF
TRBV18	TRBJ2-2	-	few	TGTGCCAGCTCACTATCCGGGACACATGGGAACACCGGGGAGCTGTTTTTT	CASSLSGTHGNTGELFF
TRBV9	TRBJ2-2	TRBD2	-	TGTGCCAGCAGCCCGACTAGCGCGGACACCGGGGAGCTGTTTTTT	CASSPTSADTGELFF
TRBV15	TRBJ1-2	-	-	TGTGCCACCAGCTTAGACTTACAGGGCTACTATGGCTACACCTTC	CATSLDLQGYYGYTF
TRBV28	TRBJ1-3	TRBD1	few	TGTGCCAGCAGTGCCCTGCCGGGACAGGGGTTGGACACCATATATTTT	CASSALPGQGLDTIYF
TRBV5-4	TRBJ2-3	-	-	TGTGCCAGCAGCTTAGATGGCGGGGGCCCCCTAGATACGCAGTATTTT	CASSLDGGGPLDTQYF
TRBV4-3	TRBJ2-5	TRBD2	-	TGCGCCAGCAGCCAAGAGGCGGGGGGGGTAGAGACCCAGTACTTC	CASSQEAGGVETQYF
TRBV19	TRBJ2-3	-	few	TGTGCCAGTAGTTATGGACTTAGCACAGATACGCAGTATTTT	CASSYGLSTDTQYF
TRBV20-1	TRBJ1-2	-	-	TGCAGTGCTGACAGGCCTTATGGCTACACCTTC	CSADRPYGYTF
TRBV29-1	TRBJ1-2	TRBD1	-	TGCAGCGTTCCCATGGACAGGGGAGGTAACTATGGCTACACCTTC	CSVPMDRGGNYGYTF
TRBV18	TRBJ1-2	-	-	TGTGCCAGCTCACGATTTCCTCGAGGCAGGGTTAACTATGGCTACACCTTC	CASSRFPRGRVNYGYTF
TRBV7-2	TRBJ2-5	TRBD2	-	TGTGCCAGCAGCTTCCCCACGGGAGGGGCAGAGACCCAGTACTTC	CASSFPTGGAETQYF
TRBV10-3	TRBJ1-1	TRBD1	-	TGTGCCATCAGGCCCGACAGGGGGGCGAACACTGAAGCTTTCTTT	CAIRPDRGANTEAFF
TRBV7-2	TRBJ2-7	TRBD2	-	TGTGCCAGCAGCCCGCTAGGGGGGACTAGCGGGGCCTACGAGCAGTACTTC	CASSPLGGTSGAYEQYF
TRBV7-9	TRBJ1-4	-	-	TGTGCCAGCAGCTTCCCCGGCAGGGGATATGAAAAACTGTTTTTT	CASSFPGRGYEKLFF
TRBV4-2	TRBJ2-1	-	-	TGTGCCAGCAGCCAAATGACAACGGGATGGAATGAGCAGTTCTTC	CASSQMTTGWNEQFF
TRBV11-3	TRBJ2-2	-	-	TGTGCCAGCAGCTTAGATCAAGGCAGGATGACCGGGGAGCTGTTTTTT	CASSLDQGRMTGELFF
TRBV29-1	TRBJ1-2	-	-	TGCAGCGTTGAAATTGGAGGGTTCGGCTACACCTTC	CSVEIGGFGYTF
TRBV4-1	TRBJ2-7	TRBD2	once	TGCGCCAGCAGCCTTTCAGGGACTAGCGGGGAGTACGAGCAGTACTTC	CASSLSGTSGEYEQYF
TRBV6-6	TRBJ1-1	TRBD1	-	TGTGCCAGCTACCTGGAGGGGGACAGGGGGCTGGGGGAAGCTTTCTTT	CASYLEGDRGLGEAFF
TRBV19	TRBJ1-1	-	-	TGTGCCAGTAGTGCAGAGGGAGGGCGCGACACTGAAGCTTTCTTT	CASSAEGGRDTEAFF
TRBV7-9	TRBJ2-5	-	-	TGTGCCAGCAGCTTATCGGGAGAGACCCAGTACTTC	CASSLSGETQYF